One sample yielded the 14 T cell receptor beta chains listed below, sequenced in a study of blood T cell repertoires in COVID-19. Sequenced by immunoSEQ multiplex PCR; TCRdb stores in-frame clones only, minus some. The table lists 190,000 or so clones, about 86% of them singletons. Sequencing was performed on peripheral blood. These receptors were obtained from a woman younger than 30 who had recovered from COVID-19.

V gene TRBV6-5 combines with J gene TRBJ1-2; unclear D gene. The CDR3 totals 12 residues. CDR1 and CDR2 (germline): MNHEY, SVGAGI. The V and J ends lost 5 bases and 2 bases respectively, with 6 bases between them. CDR3 region: CASSPSNYGYTF. CDR3 DNA sequence: TGTGCCAGCAGTCCGTCCAACTATGGCTACACCTTC.

The chain recombines TRBV7-9 with TRBJ1-2; tentative D call: TRBD1 (5 bases). V shed 5 bases and J shed 5 bases, with 12 bases lying between them. This CDR3 comprises 13 residues. The V gene's germline CDR1 is SEHNR and CDR2 FQNEAQ (reference sequence). CDR3 sequence reads: CASSPGGSYGYTF. CDR3 bases: TGTGCCAGCAGCCCCGGGGGGTCTTATGGCTACACCTTC. The whole variable domain, filled in from reference TRBV7-9 and TRBJ1-2, reads DTGVSQNPRHKITKRGQNVTFRCDPISEHNRLYWYRQTLGQGPEFLTYFQNEAQLEKSRLLSDRFSAERPKGSFSTLEIQRTEQGDSAMYLCASSPGGSYGYTFGSGTRLTVV.

The chain is built from TRBV27 and TRBJ2-7, with TRBD2 matching over 9 bases. The ends lost 10 bases at V and 0 bases at J; junction bases unmatched: 13. This CDR3 is 16 amino acids long. In germline, CDR1 is MNHEY, CDR2 SMNVEV (reference sequence). This CDR3 is CAILTGREGSSYEQYV. CDR3 nucleotides: TGTGCCATTCTGACTGGGCGGGAGGGCAGCTCCTACGAGCAGTACGTC.

V usage is TRBV7-9 and J usage is TRBJ2-3; 11 bases fit TRBD2. Germline values: CDR1 SEHNR, CDR2 FQNEAQ (reference sequence). J was trimmed by 2 bases and V by 5 bases; bases with no gene match: 12. This CDR3 region has 18 residues. The CDR3 DNA follows: TGTGCCAGCAGCCGGCCGAGACTAGCGGGGCCTGTCACAGATACGCAGTATTTT. This gives the protein CASSRPRLAGPVTDTQYF.

The rearrangement uses TRBV13 and TRBJ1-6; 7 bases fit TRBD1. The CDR3 has 16 amino acids. Germline CDR1 and CDR2: PRHDT and FYEKMQ (reference sequence). Germline trimming cut 1 base from V and 6 bases from J; bases unmatched to any gene: 6. DNA for the CDR3: TGTGCCAGCAGCTTAGAAAGGGGGCTGGGTAATTCACCCCTCCACTTT. Translating it yields CASSLERGLGNSPLHF.

The V gene is TRBV13, the J gene TRBJ2-7, with 11 nucleotides matching TRBD1. The CDR3 has 15 amino acids. The junction had 8 bases not matched to a gene; V was cut back by 3 bases and J by 7 bases. From germline, CDR1 is PRHDT and CDR2 FYEKMQ (reference sequence). The CDR3 region has the DNA TGTGCCAGCAGCTTGCCCGGACAGGGGGCGGGGGAGCAGTACTTC. Its translation: CASSLPGQGAGEQYF. The variable domain in full, with the rest retrieved from reference TRBV13 and TRBJ2-7, is AAGVIQSPRHLIKEKRETATLKCYPIPRHDTVYWYQQGPGQDPQFLISFYEKMQSDKGSIPDRFSAQQFSDYHSELNMSSLELGDSALYFCASSLPGQGAGEQYFGPGTRLTVT.

As for this clone: At one end the junction does not follow the germline gene, possibly because of a read error. V usage is TRBV7-9 and J usage is TRBJ1-5; tentative D call: TRBD1 (6 bases). The CDR3 covers 16 residues. CDR1 is SEHNR, CDR2 FQNEAQ, per germline (reference sequence). The CDR3 nucleotides are TGTGCCAACAGCGATCGACAGGAGGATAGCAATCAGCCCCAGCATTTT. Its protein product is CANSDRQEDSNQPQHF.

The rearrangement uses TRBV4-3 and TRBJ1-2, with 8 bases that match TRBD1. This CDR3 spans 15 amino acids. V lost 0 bases to trimming and J lost 5 bases; unmatched junction nucleotides: 5. CDR1 is LGHNA and CDR2 is YSLEER in the germline V gene. The DNA for the CDR3 is TGCGCCAGCAGCCAAGATGTAGGACAGGGTTATGGCTACACCTTC. It is translated as CASSQDVGQGYGYTF.

J is TRBJ2-5 and V is TRBV27, with D maybe TRBD1 (5 bases). V was trimmed by 3 bases and J by 5 bases, leaving 10 bases between them. Germline CDR1 MNHEY, CDR2 SMNVEV (reference sequence). The CDR3 length is 13 residues. For the CDR3, the DNA is TGTGCCAGCAGTTTCAGGGCTGGGGAGACCCAGTACTTC. Protein: CASSFRAGETQYF.

The V gene is TRBV4-1, the J gene TRBJ1-2, with D possibly TRBD1 on 5 matching bases. The V gene lost 4 bases and the J gene lost 4 bases, with 16 bases spanning the gap. Germline CDR1 MGHRA, CDR2 YSYEKL. This CDR3 spans 15 amino acids. The CDR3 coding sequence is TGCGCCAGCAGCCCAGGGCAGTCACTCCCCTATGGCTACACCTTC. Encoded protein: CASSPGQSLPYGYTF.

The genes are TRBV9 and TRBJ2-5; possibly TRBD1 for D (5 bases). The germline V gene has CDR1 SGDLS and CDR2 YYNGEE. This CDR3 has 12 residues. Between the trimmed V and J ends, which lost 4 bases and 5 bases, there was a span of 9 bases. The CDR3 loop is CASSSHRETQYF. CDR3 coding DNA: TGTGCCAGCAGCTCACACAGGGAGACCCAGTACTTC.

As for this clone: The sample carries other DNA sequences with the same CDR3. The V and J genes are TRBV27 and TRBJ1-3; 7 bases line up with TRBD1. V lost 2 bases and J lost 4; bases outside the gene matches: 2. CDR1 is MNHEY, CDR2 SMNVEV, per germline (reference sequence). The CDR3 is 14 residues long. CDR3 protein: CASSLTGVGNTIYF. CDR3 coding DNA: TGTGCCAGCAGTTTAACAGGGGTAGGAAACACCATATATTTT.

The V and J genes are TRBV29-1 and TRBJ2-3, with 9 bases that match TRBD2. This CDR3 has 17 amino acids. Trimming cost V 4 bases and J 3 bases; bases outside gene matches: 14. Germline CDR1 is SQVTM and CDR2 is ANQGSEA. DNA for the CDR3: TGCAGCGTTGGAAGACTAGCGGAGGCCGGAGGGACAGATACGCAGTATTTT. This codes for CSVGRLAEAGGTDTQYF.

The CDR3 spells CASSQTDFTEAFF. DNA of the CDR3: TGTGCCAGCAGCCAAACAGATTTCACTGAAGCTTTCTTT. The V call is TRBV6-5, the J call TRBJ1-1; D unclear. Germline V lookup: CDR1 MNHEY, CDR2 SVGAGI. The V end lost 6 bases, the J end lost 4 bases, and 12 bases lay between the germline ends. The CDR3 runs to 13 residues.